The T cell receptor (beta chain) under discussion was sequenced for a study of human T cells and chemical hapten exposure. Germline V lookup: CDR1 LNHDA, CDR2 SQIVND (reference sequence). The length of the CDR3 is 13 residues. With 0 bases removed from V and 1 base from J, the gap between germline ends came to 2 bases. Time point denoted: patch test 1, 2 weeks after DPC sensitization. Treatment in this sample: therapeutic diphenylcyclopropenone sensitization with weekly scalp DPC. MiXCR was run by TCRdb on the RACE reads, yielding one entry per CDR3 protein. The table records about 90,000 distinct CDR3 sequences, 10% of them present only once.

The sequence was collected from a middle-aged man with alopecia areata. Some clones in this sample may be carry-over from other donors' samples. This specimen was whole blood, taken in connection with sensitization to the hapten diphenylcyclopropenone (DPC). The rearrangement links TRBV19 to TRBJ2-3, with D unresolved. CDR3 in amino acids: CASSIDGTDTQYF. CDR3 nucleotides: TGTGCCAGTAGTATAGACGGCACAGATACGCAGTATTTT. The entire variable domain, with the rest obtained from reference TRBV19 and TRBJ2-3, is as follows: DGGITQSPKYLFRKEGQNVTLSCEQNLNHDAMYWYRQDPGQGLRLIYYSQIVNDFQKGDIAEGYSVSREKKESFPLTVTSAQKNPTAFYLCASSIDGTDTQYFGPGTRLTVL.